The rows below give T cell receptor beta chains drawn from one sample of a study of T-cell memory formation after mild COVID-19. One entry per CDR3 protein, called by TCRdb with MiXCR from the 5' RACE reads. The sample yields 200,000 to 250,000 distinct CDR3 sequences, about 16% seen once. Material for sequencing was PBMCs or a T cell subset sorted from them (not recorded which). These receptors all stem from a man aged 18 to 29 who had mild COVID-19 (a few samples of this study predate the infection). Cell type and time point are not known. The CDR3 runs from the conserved cysteine through the conserved F or W. D genes are given only for firm matches. For some rows the clone size is stated as once, few or many, or as a class when expanded; others skip it.

V: TRBV4-2
D: NA
size: NA
J: TRBJ1-2
DNA: TGTGCCAGCAGTGCCCAAGCCAGGGACTATGGCTACACCTTC
CDR3: CASSAQARDYGYTF

V: TRBV7-2
D: NA
size: few
J: TRBJ1-6
DNA: TGTGCCAGCAGCTTAATGGGAGTAAGCTCACCCCTCCACTTT
CDR3: CASSLMGVSSPLHF

V: TRBV10-3
D: TRBD1
size: NA
J: TRBJ2-7
DNA: TGTGCCATCACAAGCGGACAGGGAGACCCCTACGAGCAGTACTTC
CDR3: CAITSGQGDPYEQYF

V: TRBV9
D: NA
size: NA
J: TRBJ2-1
DNA: TGTGCCAGCAGCCCTAAAGGCTCCACACTCGGAGAGCAGTTCTTC
CDR3: CASSPKGSTLGEQFF

V: TRBV5-1
D: NA
size: few
J: TRBJ2-5
DNA: TGCGCCAGCAGCTCCGGGGTCCAAGAGACCCAGTACTTC
CDR3: CASSSGVQETQYF

V: TRBV6-2/TRBV6-3
D: NA
size: NA
J: TRBJ2-7
DNA: TGTGCCAGCAGTGCTTCCAGGGGACACCGGACGATAGAAAGCTCCTACGAGCAGTACTTC
CDR3: CASSASRGHRTIESSYEQYF

V: TRBV12-3/TRBV12-4
D: NA
size: once
J: TRBJ1-5
DNA: TGTGCCAGCAGTATCCAGGGTGGCCAGCCCAAGCATTTT
CDR3: CASSIQGGQPKHF

V: TRBV20-1
D: NA
size: NA
J: TRBJ2-3
DNA: TGCAGTGCTATGGCTGACACAGATACGCAGTATTTT
CDR3: CSAMADTDTQYF

V: TRBV5-1
D: NA
size: NA
J: TRBJ2-3
DNA: TGCGCCAGCAATGCAGCGAGCACAGATACGCAGTATTTT
CDR3: CASNAASTDTQYF

V: TRBV20-1
D: NA
size: once
J: TRBJ2-2
DNA: TGCAGTGCTGGCAAGGTGCTGTCCGGGGAGCTGTTTTTT
CDR3: CSAGKVLSGELFF

V: TRBV7-6
D: NA
size: few
J: TRBJ2-5
DNA: TGTGCCAGCAGCTTAGTCCCAGAGCGGCAAGAGACCCAGTACTTC
CDR3: CASSLVPERQETQYF

V: TRBV28
D: NA
size: NA
J: TRBJ2-3
DNA: TGTGCCAGCAGTTCAGGGACGGTACATACGCAGTATTTT
CDR3: CASSSGTVHTQYF

V: TRBV10-3
D: TRBD1
size: few
J: TRBJ2-5
DNA: TGTGCCATCAGCCAGGGGGCTCAAGAGACCCAGTACTTC
CDR3: CAISQGAQETQYF

V: TRBV5-4
D: TRBD1
size: few
J: TRBJ2-2
DNA: TGTGCCAGCAGCTCGCGGGACAGGGGGGGAACCGGGGAGCTGTTTTTT
CDR3: CASSSRDRGGTGELFF

V: TRBV7-9
D: NA
size: NA
J: TRBJ2-1
DNA: TGTGCCAGCAGCTCTAGCCTCTGGGATGAGCAGTTCTTC
CDR3: CASSSSLWDEQFF

V: TRBV5-1
D: NA
size: many
J: TRBJ1-6
DNA: TGCGCCAGCAGCTTGGGAACAGATTCACCCCTCCACTTT
CDR3: CASSLGTDSPLHF

V: TRBV21-1
D: NA
size: NA
J: TRBJ2-5
DNA: TGTGCCAGCAGCTCCCCTGTAGGGGGCCAAGAGACCCAGTACTTC
CDR3: CASSSPVGGQETQYF

V: TRBV4-1
D: TRBD2
size: NA
J: TRBJ2-7
DNA: TGCGCCAGCAGCCAACTATCACTAGCGTGGGCCTACGAGCAGTACTTC
CDR3: CASSQLSLAWAYEQYF

V: TRBV7-2
D: NA
size: NA
J: TRBJ2-5
DNA: TGTGCCAGCAGCCCCCGGGCCCAAGAGACCCAGTACTTC
CDR3: CASSPRAQETQYF

V: TRBV6-6
D: NA
size: many
J: TRBJ1-1
DNA: TGTGCCAGCCAGTGGGATTACACTGAAGCTTTCTTT
CDR3: CASQWDYTEAFF

V: TRBV6-5
D: NA
size: few
J: TRBJ1-2
DNA: TGTGCCAGCAGCCCACCGGGACAAGAGGCTAATGGCTACACCTTC
CDR3: CASSPPGQEANGYTF

V: TRBV7-2
D: NA
size: few
J: TRBJ2-3
DNA: TGTGCCAGCAGCTTAGAATTAGGGGGGGCACAGGATACGCAGTATTTT
CDR3: CASSLELGGAQDTQYF

V: TRBV3-1
D: TRBD2
size: few
J: TRBJ2-1
DNA: TGTGCCAGCAGCCAGACTAGCGGGGTCGGGCAGTTCTTC
CDR3: CASSQTSGVGQFF

V: TRBV15
D: NA
size: few
J: TRBJ2-3
DNA: TGTGCCACCAGCCTTCCGGGCACAGATACGCAGTATTTT
CDR3: CATSLPGTDTQYF

V: TRBV19
D: NA
size: NA
J: TRBJ1-5
DNA: TGTGCCAGTAGTGAAAGTAATAGCAATCAGCCCCAGCATTTT
CDR3: CASSESNSNQPQHF

V: TRBV11-2
D: TRBD2
size: few
J: TRBJ2-2
DNA: TGTGCCAGCAAACTAGCGGGAGGCGGGGAGCTGTTTTTT
CDR3: CASKLAGGGELFF

V: TRBV4-2
D: NA
size: NA
J: TRBJ1-4
DNA: TGTGCCAGCAGCCATGAGGACCGCTGGAATGAAAAACTGTTTTTT
CDR3: CASSHEDRWNEKLFF

V: TRBV7-2
D: TRBD1
size: NA
J: TRBJ2-5
DNA: TGTGCCAGCAGCTCCCACTCAGGGGGCCAAGAGACCCAGTACTTC
CDR3: CASSSHSGGQETQYF

V: TRBV9
D: TRBD1
size: few
J: TRBJ2-2
DNA: TGTGCCAGCAGCGTACAGACAGGGATCACCGGGGAGCTGTTTTTT
CDR3: CASSVQTGITGELFF

V: TRBV7-3
D: NA
size: few
J: TRBJ2-2
DNA: TGTGCCAGCAGCCCCCGAGGATCGAACACCGGGGAGCTGTTTTTT
CDR3: CASSPRGSNTGELFF

V: TRBV18
D: NA
size: NA
J: TRBJ2-7
DNA: TGTGCCAGCTCACCAGTCCTCTCCTACGAGCAGTACTTC
CDR3: CASSPVLSYEQYF

V: TRBV11-2
D: NA
size: few
J: TRBJ1-1
DNA: TGTGCCAGCAGCCAGAGCAACTGGGGGCTAGCTTTCTTT
CDR3: CASSQSNWGLAFF

V: TRBV28
D: NA
size: few
J: TRBJ1-1
DNA: TGTGCCATCAACTCCCCGGGCGGGGGTACTGAAGCTTTCTTT
CDR3: CAINSPGGGTEAFF

V: TRBV5-1
D: NA
size: few
J: TRBJ2-1
DNA: TGCGCCAGCAGGCCAGATTCCTACAATGAGCAGTTCTTC
CDR3: CASRPDSYNEQFF

V: TRBV7-9
D: NA
size: few
J: TRBJ1-2
DNA: TGTGCCAGCAGCTTCCTTCAGGACGGACCCTATGGCTACACCTTC
CDR3: CASSFLQDGPYGYTF

V: TRBV5-4
D: NA
size: few
J: TRBJ2-7
DNA: TGTGCCAGCAGCTTGGAGGCAGGGGTCTCCTACGAGCAGTACTTC
CDR3: CASSLEAGVSYEQYF

V: TRBV7-2
D: TRBD2
size: few
J: TRBJ2-5
DNA: TGTGCCAGCAGTCCGCCGGGACTAAGTTCGGAGACCCAGTACTTC
CDR3: CASSPPGLSSETQYF

V: TRBV4-3
D: NA
size: NA
J: TRBJ1-2
DNA: TGCGCCAGCAGCCAAGCATTCGGTGGTGGCTACACCTTC
CDR3: CASSQAFGGGYTF

V: TRBV30
D: NA
size: NA
J: TRBJ1-5
DNA: TGTGCCTGGACAGTCGGCCACCGATGGGAGCCCCAGCATTTT
CDR3: CAWTVGHRWEPQHF

V: TRBV6-5
D: NA
size: few
J: TRBJ1-6
DNA: TGTGCCAGCAGTTACCGGGTGAGCTCCTATAATTCACCCCTCCACTTT
CDR3: CASSYRVSSYNSPLHF

V: TRBV7-8
D: NA
size: many
J: TRBJ2-4
DNA: TGTGCCAGCAGCGCGGACAGAACAAACATTCAGTACTTC
CDR3: CASSADRTNIQYF

V: TRBV3-1
D: NA
size: NA
J: TRBJ1-1
DNA: TGTGCCAGCGTTCGGGGGGGAGGCGAAGCTTTCTTT
CDR3: CASVRGGGEAFF

V: TRBV28
D: NA
size: NA
J: TRBJ1-5
DNA: TGTGCCAGCAGTTTATATCTCCGGGGGGGTTTCAATCAGCCCCAGCATTTT
CDR3: CASSLYLRGGFNQPQHF

V: TRBV19
D: TRBD1
size: few
J: TRBJ1-2
DNA: TGTGCCAGTTCCGGACAGGGTGGATATGGCTACACCTTC
CDR3: CASSGQGGYGYTF

V: TRBV6-6
D: TRBD1
size: many
J: TRBJ2-5
DNA: TGTGCCAGCTCACTTCGACAGGGAGAAGAGACCCAGTACTTC
CDR3: CASSLRQGEETQYF

V: TRBV6-6
D: TRBD1
size: few
J: TRBJ2-2
DNA: TGTGCCAGCAGTGCAGGGACAGGGGGAGCCGGGGAGCTGTTTTTT
CDR3: CASSAGTGGAGELFF

V: TRBV5-1
D: NA
size: few
J: TRBJ2-2
DNA: TGCGCCAGCAGCTTGGTGCTGAACACCGGGGAGCTGTTTTTT
CDR3: CASSLVLNTGELFF

V: TRBV5-6
D: TRBD1
size: few
J: TRBJ1-5
DNA: TGTGCCAGCAGCTATTACAGGGGCAGGAGTAATCAGCCCCAGCATTTT
CDR3: CASSYYRGRSNQPQHF

V: TRBV19
D: TRBD2
size: NA
J: TRBJ2-3
DNA: TGTGCCAGTAGTATGCGGACTAGCGGCACAGATACGCAGTATTTT
CDR3: CASSMRTSGTDTQYF

V: TRBV12-3/TRBV12-4
D: TRBD2
size: NA
J: TRBJ2-3
DNA: TGTGCCAGCCGCCTAGCGGGGGCACCCGGTACGCAGTATTTT
CDR3: CASRLAGAPGTQYF